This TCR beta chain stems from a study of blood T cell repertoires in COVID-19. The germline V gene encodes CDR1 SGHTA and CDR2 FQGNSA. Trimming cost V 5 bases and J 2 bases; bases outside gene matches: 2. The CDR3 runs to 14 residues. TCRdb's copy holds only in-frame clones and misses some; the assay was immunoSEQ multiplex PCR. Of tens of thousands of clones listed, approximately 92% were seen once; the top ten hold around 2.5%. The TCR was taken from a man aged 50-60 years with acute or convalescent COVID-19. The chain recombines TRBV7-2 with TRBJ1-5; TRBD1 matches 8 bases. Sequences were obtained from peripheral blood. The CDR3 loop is CASSPGGGNQPQHF. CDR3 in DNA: TGTGCCAGCAGCCCAGGGGGCGGCAATCAGCCCCAGCATTTT.